Presented here are 19 T cell receptor beta chains from one specimen sequenced in a study of T cells after yellow fever vaccination. TCRdb re-derived calls from the 5' RACE reads in MiXCR, one entry per CDR3 protein. The repertoire holds 350,000 to 550,000 distinct CDR3 sequences, with roughly 20% as singletons. The source material was PBMCs, sampled before the yellow fever booster vaccination. Every receptor here comes from a man aged 18 to 29 who received the YFV17D yellow fever vaccine.

This clonotype was seen a few times. The chain is built from TRBV12-3 or TRBV12-4 and TRBJ1-5, with a possible D match to TRBD1 (6 bases). Trimming shortened V by 3 bases and J by 2 bases, and 11 bases separated the two germline ends. The CDR3 is made up of 15 amino acids. CDR3 sequence: CASSFTRGRNQPQHF. Written as DNA, the CDR3 is TGTGCCAGCAGTTTCACCAGGGGCCGCAATCAGCCCCAGCATTTT.

The rearrangement links TRBV10-3 to TRBJ1-5; tentatively, D is TRBD1 (6 bases). Trimming took off 6 bases at V and 4 bases at J, with 10 bases between the two ends. The V gene's germline CDR1 is ENHRY and CDR2 SYGVKD. The CDR3 spans 13 residues. The CDR3 DNA reads TGTGCCATCAGAGCCGACAGGAATCAGCCCCAGCATTTT. It specifies CAIRADRNQPQHF.

This clonotype was seen many times. The rearrangement uses TRBV7-2 and TRBJ2-5; D unclear. The ends were cut back, 10 bases at V and 0 bases at J, with 9 bases in the middle. The germline CDR1 and CDR2 sequences are SGHTA and FQGNSA. This CDR3 has 12 residues. The CDR3 loop is CAIGSYQETQYF. In DNA, the CDR3 is TGTGCCATTGGTAGTTACCAAGAGACCCAGTACTTC.

This clonotype came up a few times. As DNA, the CDR3 is TGTGCCAGCAGCTTAGTTTGGACAAATAATTCACCCCTCCACTTT. This codes for CASSLVWTNNSPLHF. V and J are TRBV7-8 and TRBJ1-6, with D maybe TRBD1 (5 bases). Germline CDR1 SGHVS, CDR2 FQNEAQ. The ends were cut back, 1 base at V and 5 bases at J, with 9 bases in the middle. The CDR3 extends over 15 amino acids.

In this sample, this clonotype turned up a few times. The gene calls are TRBV6-5 and TRBJ2-7, with D unresolved. This CDR3 contains 13 residues. Trimming removed 2 bases at V and 7 bases at J, with 12 bases between. Germline V gene sequence: CDR1 MNHEY, CDR2 SVGAGI. CDR3: CASSYTVVGEQYV. For the CDR3, the DNA is TGTGCCAGCAGTTACACCGTCGTGGGAGAGCAGTACGTC.

This clonotype was found a few times. The chain employs TRBV5-6 and TRBJ2-1; no definite D call. Germline V gene data show CDR1 as SGHDT and CDR2 as YYEEEE. V was trimmed by 1 base and J by 8 bases, leaving 13 bases between them. This CDR3 has 14 amino acids. CDR3 residues: CASSLIVSAYEQFF. The CDR3 bases are TGTGCCAGCAGCTTGATAGTCTCGGCCTATGAGCAGTTCTTC.

This clonotype was detected only a few times. The CDR3 spells CASSFVVGQPVGGETQYF. For the CDR3, the DNA is TGTGCCAGCAGCTTTGTGGTGGGACAGCCGGTTGGAGGAGAGACCCAGTACTTC. The chain uses TRBV7-2 and TRBJ2-5, with 7 bases matching TRBD1. V was pared by 3 bases and J by 4 bases, with 17 bases of the junction left unmatched. Germline CDR1 is SGHTA and CDR2 is FQGNSA. CDR3 length: 18 amino acids.

This clonotype was seen only a few times. The V and J genes are TRBV4-1 and TRBJ2-3; no reliable D call. V was pared by 6 bases and J by 6 bases, with 19 bases between. The V gene's germline CDR1 is MGHRA and CDR2 YSYEKL. The CDR3 length is 15 residues. The CDR3 DNA follows: TGCGCCAGCAGACCACTATTTCGCACCCCCGATACGCAGTATTTT. It translates to CASRPLFRTPDTQYF.

This chain links TRBV18 with TRBJ2-1; no reliable D call. The CDR3 runs 12 residues. The germline V gene has CDR1 KGHSH and CDR2 LQKENI. V gave up 5 bases and J gave up 12 bases, with 14 bases separating them. CDR3 bases: TGTGCCAGCTCAACTACCACCACCGGGCAGTTCTTC. It is translated as CASSTTTTGQFF.

V usage is TRBV7-2 and J usage is TRBJ1-2; D unresolved. The CDR3 is 14 amino acids. Looked up from germline, CDR1 is SGHTA and CDR2 is FQGNSA. Trimming removed 1 base from V and 6 bases from J, with 12 bases in between. CDR3 DNA: TGTGCCAGCAGCTTAGTGGGCAGCCCTAATGGCTACACCTTC. Its translation: CASSLVGSPNGYTF.

This clonotype was recorded a few times. The V call is TRBV7-3, the J call TRBJ2-1; D is unresolved. This CDR3 has 13 residues. Trimming took off 2 bases at V and 8 bases at J, with 10 bases between the two ends. Germline V lookup: CDR1 SGHTA, CDR2 FQGTGA. In DNA, the CDR3 is TGTGCCAGCAGCTTATTGGGCGGCCATGAGCAGTTCTTC. It encodes CASSLLGGHEQFF.

This clonotype was seen a few times. The chain combines TRBV20-1 with TRBJ1-1; possible D gene TRBD1, 6 bases. CDR3 length equals 15 residues. V was pared by 0 bases and J by 4 bases, with 15 bases between. From germline, CDR1 is DFQATT and CDR2 SNEGSKA (reference sequence). CDR3 nucleotides: TGCAGTGCTAGAGATTTCAGGGGAGCAGGCACTGAAGCTTTCTTT. Its translation: CSARDFRGAGTEAFF.

The J gene is TRBJ2-1, the V gene TRBV20-1; maybe TRBD1 (6 bases). Trimming cost V 2 bases and J 8 bases, with 16 bases left between them. The CDR3 has 14 amino acids. Germline V gives CDR1 DFQATT, CDR2 SNEGSKA (reference sequence). The CDR3 loop reads CSARSNDRPHEQFF. For the CDR3, the DNA is TGCAGTGCTAGATCGAACGACAGGCCCCATGAGCAGTTCTTC.

This clonotype was observed a handful of times. Here the CDR3 reads CAPPGGGHEQYV. The CDR3, as DNA: TGTGCCCCCCCCGGCGGGGGCCACGAGCAGTACGTC. V gene TRBV24-1 combines with J gene TRBJ2-7; D perhaps matches TRBD2 (7 bases). The CDR3 runs 12 residues. The germline V and J ends were trimmed by 12 bases and 5 bases, with 16 bases remaining between them. CDR1 is KGHDR, CDR2 SFDVKD, per germline.

The chain has TRBV2 and TRBJ1-1, with unresolved D. Germline V CDR1 and CDR2: SNHLY, FYNNEI. This CDR3 is built from 12 residues. V lost 6 bases to trimming and J lost 4 bases, with 9 bases between them. The CDR3 region is CASSEEFTEAFF. The CDR3 DNA sequence: TGTGCCAGCAGCGAGGAGTTCACTGAAGCTTTCTTT.

V gene TRBV20-1 combines with J gene TRBJ1-1; D unclear. Germline loops: CDR1 DFQATT, CDR2 SNEGSKA (reference sequence). V was cut by 5 bases and J by 0 bases, with 7 bases left in between. CDR3 length: 12 residues. The CDR3 DNA reads as TGCAGTGCTCGACGGCTGAACACTGAAGCTTTCTTT. Protein sequence: CSARRLNTEAFF.

The chain is built from TRBV21-1 and TRBJ2-3; the table's D call, TRBD1, was not checked against the DNA. TRBV21-1 is listed as a pseudogene. The CDR3 length is 17 residues. The CDR3, as DNA: TGTGCCAGCACTCATGTGGACAGGGGCGAAATCACAGATACGCAGTATTTT. It is translated as CASTHVDRGEITDTQYF.

The rearrangement joins TRBV15 to TRBJ2-5, with 11 nucleotides matching TRBD2. CDR1 and CDR2 (germline): LNHNV, YYDKDF (reference sequence). The CDR3 is 13 residues long. The J segment lost 3 bases and the V segment lost 6 bases, leaving 0 bases of the junction unmatched. The CDR3 sequence: CATRLAGEETQYF. The DNA for the CDR3 is TGTGCCACCAGACTAGCGGGGGAAGAGACCCAGTACTTC.

The rearrangement uses TRBV5-4 and TRBJ1-1; TRBD1 aligns across 8 bases. The CDR3 is 12 amino acids. Germline V CDR1 and CDR2: SGHNT, YYREEE (reference sequence). V lost 4 bases and J lost 6; bases outside the gene matches: 2. Here the CDR3 reads CASSVDRAEAFF. CDR3 nucleotides: TGTGCCAGCAGCGTGGACAGGGCTGAAGCTTTCTTT.